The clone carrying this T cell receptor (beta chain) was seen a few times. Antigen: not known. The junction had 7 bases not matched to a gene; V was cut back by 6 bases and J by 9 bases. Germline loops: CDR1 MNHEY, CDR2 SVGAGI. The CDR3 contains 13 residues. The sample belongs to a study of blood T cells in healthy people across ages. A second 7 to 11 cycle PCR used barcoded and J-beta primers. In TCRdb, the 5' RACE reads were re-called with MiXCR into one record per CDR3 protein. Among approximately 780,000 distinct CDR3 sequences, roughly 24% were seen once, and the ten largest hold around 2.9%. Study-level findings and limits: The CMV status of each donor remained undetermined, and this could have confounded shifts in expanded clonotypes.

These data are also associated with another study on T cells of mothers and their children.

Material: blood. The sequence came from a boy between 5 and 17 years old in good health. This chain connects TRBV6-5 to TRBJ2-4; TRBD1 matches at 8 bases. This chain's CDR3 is CASSFDRGGIQYF. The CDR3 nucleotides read TGTGCCAGCAGCTTCGACAGGGGAGGCATTCAGTACTTC.